Presented here are 4 T cell receptor beta chains from one specimen sequenced in a study of radiation and T cells in renal cell carcinoma. TCRdb keeps only in-frame clones here, not all; method: immunoSEQ multiplex PCR. Counted here are roughly 140,000 clones, 87% occurring once; the ten biggest clones make up approximately 13%. Documented time point: blood 2 weeks post-SBRT. This sample's treatment: 15 Gy SBRT to primary tumor, nephrectomy 4 weeks later. This specimen consisted of blood, obtained from a patient whose treatment included radiotherapy and nephrectomy. The source of these receptors is a woman between 50 and 59 years old with renal cell carcinoma.

The genes are TRBV30 and TRBJ1-4; D not certain. Trimming removed 5 bases at V and 1 base at J, with 8 bases between. Germline CDR1 and CDR2: GTSNPN and SVGIG (reference sequence). CDR3 length equals 13 residues. CDR3 in amino acids: CAWSMGTNEKLFF. In nucleotides, the CDR3 is TGTGCCTGGTCAATGGGAACTAATGAAAAACTGTTTTTT.

The J gene is TRBJ2-7, the V gene TRBV5-4, with D hard to call. Germline V CDR1 and CDR2: SGHNT, YYREEE (reference sequence). The CDR3 has 10 residues. The V end was cut by 10 bases, the J end by 6 bases, with 11 bases between. The CDR3 DNA reads as TGTGCCCCTTACCACCCCGAGCAGTACTTC. This encodes CAPYHPEQYF. Combining the CDR3 with reference TRBV5-4 and TRBJ2-7 gives the whole variable domain ETGVTQSPTHLIKTRGQQVTLRCSSQSGHNTVSWYQQALGQGPQFIFQYYREEENGRGNFPPRFSGLQFPNYSSELNVNALELDDSALYLCAPYHPEQYFGPGTRLTVT.

Comment on this clone: Other DNA sequences in this specimen translate into the identical CDR3. This chain links TRBV30 with TRBJ2-3; D uncertain. Per the germline V gene, CDR1 is GTSNPN and CDR2 is SVGIG (reference sequence). V was clipped by 3 bases and J by 2 bases, with 6 bases between them. The CDR3 totals 12 residues. The CDR3 coding sequence is TGTGCCTGGAGCCCAAACACAGATACGCAGTATTTT. Protein: CAWSPNTDTQYF.

Of note for this clone: Other DNA sequences in the sample encode the same CDR3. This chain joins TRBV5-1 and TRBJ1-1, with 9 nucleotides matching TRBD1. The germline V gene has CDR1 SGHRS and CDR2 YFSETQ. The ends lost 4 bases at V and 5 bases at J; junction bases unmatched: 6. The CDR3 runs 14 residues. The CDR3 loop reads CASSQGQGGTEAFF. DNA of the CDR3: TGCGCCAGCAGCCAGGGACAGGGTGGTACTGAAGCTTTCTTT. The full variable domain, completed using reference TRBV5-1 and TRBJ1-1, is KAGVTQTPRYLIKTRGQQVTLSCSPISGHRSVSWYQQTPGQGLQFLFEYFSETQRNKGNFPGRFSGRQFSNSRSEMNVSTLELGDSALYLCASSQGQGGTEAFFGQGTRLTVV.